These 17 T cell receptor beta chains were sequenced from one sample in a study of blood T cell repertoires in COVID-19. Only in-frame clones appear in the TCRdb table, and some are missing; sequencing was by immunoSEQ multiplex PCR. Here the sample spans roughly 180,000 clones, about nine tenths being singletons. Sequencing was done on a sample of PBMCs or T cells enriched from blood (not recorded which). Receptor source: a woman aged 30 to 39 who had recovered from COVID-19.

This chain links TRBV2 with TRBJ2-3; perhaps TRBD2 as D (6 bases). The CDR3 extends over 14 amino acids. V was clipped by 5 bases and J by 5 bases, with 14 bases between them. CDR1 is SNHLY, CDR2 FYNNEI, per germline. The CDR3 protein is CASSITGAIDTQYF. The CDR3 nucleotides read TGTGCCAGCAGTATTACGGGAGCAATAGATACGCAGTATTTT. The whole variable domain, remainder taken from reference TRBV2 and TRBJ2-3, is EPEVTQTPSHQVTQMGQEVILRCVPISNHLYFYWYRQILGQKVEFLVSFYNNEISEKSEIFDDQFSVERPDGSNFTLKIRSTKLEDSAMYFCASSITGAIDTQYFGPGTRLTVL.

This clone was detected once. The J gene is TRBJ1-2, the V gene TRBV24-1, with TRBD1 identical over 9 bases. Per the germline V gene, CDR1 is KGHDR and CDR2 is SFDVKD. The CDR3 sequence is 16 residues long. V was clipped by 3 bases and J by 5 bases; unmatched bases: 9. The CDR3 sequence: CATSDADRGREYGYTF. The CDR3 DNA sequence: TGTGCCACCAGTGATGCGGACAGGGGTAGGGAATATGGCTACACCTTC.

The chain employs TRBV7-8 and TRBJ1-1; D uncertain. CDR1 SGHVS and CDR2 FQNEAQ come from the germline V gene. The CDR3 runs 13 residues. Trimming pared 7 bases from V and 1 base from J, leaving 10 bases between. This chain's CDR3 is CASNSLRNTEAFF. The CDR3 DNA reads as TGTGCCAGCAACTCGCTGAGGAACACTGAAGCTTTCTTT.

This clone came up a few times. CDR3 sequence: CASSSIIQGAGGYTF. In DNA, the CDR3 is TGTGCCAGCAGTTCGATTATACAGGGGGCCGGTGGCTACACCTTC. The chain employs TRBV27 and TRBJ1-2; TRBD1 aligns across 9 bases. The CDR3 is 15 residues long. Trimming removed 4 bases from V and 7 bases from J; junction bases left unmatched: 10. Germline CDR1 MNHEY, CDR2 SMNVEV (reference sequence).

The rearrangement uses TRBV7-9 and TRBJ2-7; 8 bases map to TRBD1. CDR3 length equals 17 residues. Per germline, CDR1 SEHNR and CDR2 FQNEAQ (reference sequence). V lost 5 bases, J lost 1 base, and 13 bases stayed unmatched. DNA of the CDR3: TGTGCCAGCAGCCCCGAAAAAGGACAGGGTTTGTCCTACGAGCAGTACTTC. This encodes CASSPEKGQGLSYEQYF.

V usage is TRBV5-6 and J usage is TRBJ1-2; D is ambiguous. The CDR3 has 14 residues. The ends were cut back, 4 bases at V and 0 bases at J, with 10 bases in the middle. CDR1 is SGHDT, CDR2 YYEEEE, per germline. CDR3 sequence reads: CASSSGPTNYGYTF. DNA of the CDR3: TGTGCCAGCAGCAGCGGGCCCACTAACTATGGCTACACCTTC.

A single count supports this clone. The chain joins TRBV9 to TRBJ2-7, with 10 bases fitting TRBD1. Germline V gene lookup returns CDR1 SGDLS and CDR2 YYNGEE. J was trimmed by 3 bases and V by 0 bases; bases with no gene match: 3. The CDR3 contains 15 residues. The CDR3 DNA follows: TGTGCCAGCAGCGTAGCCGGGACAGGGGTCTACGAGCAGTACTTC. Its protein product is CASSVAGTGVYEQYF.

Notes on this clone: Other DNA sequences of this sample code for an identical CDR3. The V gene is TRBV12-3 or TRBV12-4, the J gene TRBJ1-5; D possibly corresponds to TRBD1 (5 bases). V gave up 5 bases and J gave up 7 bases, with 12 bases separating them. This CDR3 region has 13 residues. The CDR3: CASSGGAGQPQHF. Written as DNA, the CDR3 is TGTGCCAGCAGTGGCGGGGCCGGGCAGCCCCAGCATTTT.

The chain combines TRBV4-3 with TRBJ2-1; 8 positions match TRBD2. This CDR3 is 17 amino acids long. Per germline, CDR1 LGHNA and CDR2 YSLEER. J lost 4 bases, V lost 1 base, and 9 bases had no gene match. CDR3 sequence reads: CASSQASGPPLYNEQFF. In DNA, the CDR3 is TGCGCCAGCAGCCAAGCTAGCGGGCCTCCACTTTACAATGAGCAGTTCTTC.

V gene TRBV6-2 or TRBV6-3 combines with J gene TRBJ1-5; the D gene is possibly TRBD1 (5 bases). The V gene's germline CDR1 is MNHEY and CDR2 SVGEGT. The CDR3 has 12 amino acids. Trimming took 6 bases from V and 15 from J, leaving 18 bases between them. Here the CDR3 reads CASSLGGPHRHF. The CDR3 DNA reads TGTGCCAGCAGCCTGGGGGGACCCCATCGGCATTTT.

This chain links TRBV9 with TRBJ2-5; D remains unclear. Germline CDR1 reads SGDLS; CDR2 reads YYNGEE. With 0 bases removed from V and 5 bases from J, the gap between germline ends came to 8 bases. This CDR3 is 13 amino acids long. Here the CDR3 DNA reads TGTGCCAGCAGCGTAGCTTTCTCTGAGACCCAGTACTTC. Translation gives CASSVAFSETQYF.

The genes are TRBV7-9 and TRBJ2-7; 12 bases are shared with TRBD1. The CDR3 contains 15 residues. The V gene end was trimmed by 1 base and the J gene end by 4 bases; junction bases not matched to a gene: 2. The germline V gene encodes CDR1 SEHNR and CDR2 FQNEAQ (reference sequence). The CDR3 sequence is CASSLVGQGAYEQYF. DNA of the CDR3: TGTGCCAGCAGCTTAGTGGGACAGGGGGCATACGAGCAGTACTTC.

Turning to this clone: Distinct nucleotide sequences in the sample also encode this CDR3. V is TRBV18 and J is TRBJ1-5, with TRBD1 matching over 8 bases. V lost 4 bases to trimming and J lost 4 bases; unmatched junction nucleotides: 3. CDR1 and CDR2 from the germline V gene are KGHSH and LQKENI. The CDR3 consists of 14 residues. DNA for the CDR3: TGTGCCAGCTCACTTCAGGGGGCTAATCAGCCCCAGCATTTT. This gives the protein CASSLQGANQPQHF.

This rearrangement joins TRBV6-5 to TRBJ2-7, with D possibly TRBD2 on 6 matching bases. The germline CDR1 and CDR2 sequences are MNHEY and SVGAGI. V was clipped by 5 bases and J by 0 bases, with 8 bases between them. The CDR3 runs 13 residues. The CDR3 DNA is TGTGCCAGCAGTCCGACTAGCTCCTACGAGCAGTACTTC. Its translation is CASSPTSSYEQYF.

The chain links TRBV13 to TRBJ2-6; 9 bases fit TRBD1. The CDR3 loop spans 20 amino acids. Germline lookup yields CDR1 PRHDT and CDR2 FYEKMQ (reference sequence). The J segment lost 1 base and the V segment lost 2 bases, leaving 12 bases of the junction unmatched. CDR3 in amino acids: CASSLSGQGLRSSGANVLTF. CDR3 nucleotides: TGTGCCAGCAGCTTATCGGGACAGGGCCTACGCTCTTCTGGGGCCAACGTCCTGACTTTC.

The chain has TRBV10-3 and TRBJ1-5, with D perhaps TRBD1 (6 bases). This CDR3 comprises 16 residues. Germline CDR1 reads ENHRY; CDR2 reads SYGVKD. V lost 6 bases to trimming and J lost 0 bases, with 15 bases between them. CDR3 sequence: CAISEGGFYSNQPQHF. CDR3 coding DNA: TGTGCCATCAGCGAGGGGGGGTTTTATAGCAATCAGCCCCAGCATTTT.

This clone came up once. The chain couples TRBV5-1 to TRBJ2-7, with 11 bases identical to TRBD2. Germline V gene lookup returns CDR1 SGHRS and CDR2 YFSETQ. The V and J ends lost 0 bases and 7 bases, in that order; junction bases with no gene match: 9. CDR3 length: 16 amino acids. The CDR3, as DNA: TGCGCCAGCAGCTTGGAGGGACTAGCGGCGATGGGAGAGCAGTACTTC. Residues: CASSLEGLAAMGEQYF.